This T cell receptor (beta chain) was observed in a study of Ad26.COV2.S vaccination and SARS-CoV-2 variants. Study background: The donor was enrolled in the Ad26.COV2.S arm of the COV1001 trial. The vaccine Ad26.COV2.S was put into the muscle once, or twice with 56 days between.

Study observations and caveats: Total responses of T cells may have been underestimated by the analyses of TCR breadth and depth. For non-spike TCRs, breadth in vaccine recipients resembled that in placebo recipients.

V lost 6 bases to trimming and J lost 3 bases; unmatched junction nucleotides: 13. Germline CDR1 SGHTA, CDR2 FQGNSA. This CDR3 is 18 amino acids long. About this clone itself: Antigen: not known.

Sequencing used immunoSEQ multiplex PCR; TCRdb keeps in-frame clones, though not all of them. The sample includes about 680,000 clones, roughly 90% of them seen just once. This sample's treatment: some 19 received Ad26.COV2.S at low or high dose, single or two shots; 5 received placebo; per-sample allocation not given. Sampling occurred on day 63 after the first vaccine or placebo injection. This chain links TRBV7-2 with TRBJ2-2; 10 bases line up with TRBD2. This specimen consisted of peripheral blood, obtained in a trial of Ad26.COV2.S vaccine versus placebo. The source is a person aged 18-65 years who received the Ad26.COV2.S COVID-19 vaccine or a placebo. The CDR3 spells CASSFEPLSGRYTGELFF. The CDR3 region has the DNA TGTGCCAGCAGTTTCGAGCCACTTAGCGGGAGGTACACCGGGGAGCTGTTTTTT.